The rows below give T cell receptor beta chains drawn from one sample of a study of control samples from healthy donors and cancer patients. Method: immunoSEQ multiplex PCR; TCRdb's copy keeps in-frame clones and lacks some. Of 70,000 to 100,000 clones in the sample, 75% to 95% were seen once. Sequencing was done on a sample of blood. The receptor source for this set is a man aged 50 to 60 in good health. Each CDR3 is given with its conserved first and last residue. Fields, in order: D gene, V gene, clone size, J gene, CDR3 DNA, CDR3 protein. The D gene is left open where the match is weak. The size field is filled for only some rows; it gives once, few, many or a size class.

d_gene: NA; v_gene: TRBV5-6; abundance: NA; j_gene: TRBJ1-4; CDR3nt: TGTGCCAGCAGCCAGGGAAATGAAAAACTGTTTTTT; CDR3aa: CASSQGNEKLFF
d_gene: TRBD1; v_gene: TRBV7-2; abundance: NA; j_gene: TRBJ2-3; CDR3nt: TGTGCCAGCAGCCCCAGGGGGCCTCGGAGCACAGATACGCAGTATTTT; CDR3aa: CASSPRGPRSTDTQYF
d_gene: NA; v_gene: TRBV19; abundance: NA; j_gene: TRBJ1-2; CDR3nt: TGTGCCAGTAGTCCTCTGGTAGGGATCTCTTCTGGCTACACCTTC; CDR3aa: CASSPLVGISSGYTF
d_gene: NA; v_gene: TRBV3-1/TRBV3-2; abundance: NA; j_gene: TRBJ1-1; CDR3nt: TGTGCCAGCAGCCGAACGGTCGAGAACACTGAAGCTTTCTTT; CDR3aa: CASSRTVENTEAFF
d_gene: TRBD1; v_gene: TRBV5-4; abundance: NA; j_gene: TRBJ1-2; CDR3nt: TGTGCCAGCAGCTTGGGTGACCAGGGGGTATATGGCTACACCTTC; CDR3aa: CASSLGDQGVYGYTF
d_gene: TRBD1; v_gene: TRBV12-3/TRBV12-4; abundance: NA; j_gene: TRBJ1-2; CDR3nt: TGTGCCAGCAGCCGGACAGGCTACTATGGCTACACCTTC; CDR3aa: CASSRTGYYGYTF
d_gene: NA; v_gene: TRBV7-8; abundance: once; j_gene: TRBJ1-4; CDR3nt: TGTGCCAGCAGCCCCCGGACAGATGCAACTAATGAAAAACTGTTTTTT; CDR3aa: CASSPRTDATNEKLFF
d_gene: NA; v_gene: TRBV6-5; abundance: NA; j_gene: TRBJ1-1; CDR3nt: TGTGCCAGCAGTTTCTCAGGGGTCCAAGGGACTGAAGCTTTCTTT; CDR3aa: CASSFSGVQGTEAFF
d_gene: NA; v_gene: TRBV11-2; abundance: NA; j_gene: TRBJ2-1; CDR3nt: TGTGCCAGCAGCTTTAACAATGAGCAGTTCTTC; CDR3aa: CASSFNNEQFF
d_gene: NA; v_gene: TRBV7-2; abundance: NA; j_gene: TRBJ1-2; CDR3nt: TGTGCCAGCAGCTTAGGCCCGGGACCCAACTATGGCTACACCTTC; CDR3aa: CASSLGPGPNYGYTF
d_gene: TRBD2; v_gene: TRBV24-1; abundance: NA; j_gene: TRBJ2-7; CDR3nt: TGTGCCACCAGTCAAGGGACTAGCGGGGAATACGAGCAGTACTTC; CDR3aa: CATSQGTSGEYEQYF